This TCR beta chain derives from a study of cytomegalovirus exposure and HLA in healthy donors. Primers included in the PCR were 60 Vbeta and 13 Jbeta primers. The assay was immunoSEQ multiplex PCR, and TCRdb's table has in-frame clones only and misses some. The profile shows around 140,000 clones, approximately 77% of them singletons. The CDR3 covers 18 residues. With 5 bases clipped from V and 4 bases from J, the junction kept 14 bases outside the gene matches. The germline CDR1 and CDR2 sequences are SGHTA and FQGTGA. V usage is TRBV7-3 and J usage is TRBJ2-3; 11 bases are a match to TRBD2. The TCR comes from a woman aged 60-70 years in good health and CMV-seronegative. Specimen: PBMCs. CDR3 amino acids: CASSPMGSGGAKSDTQYF. DNA for the CDR3: TGTGCCAGCAGCCCAATGGGTAGCGGGGGGGCTAAGTCAGATACGCAGTATTTT.